The clone carrying this T cell receptor (beta chain) was seen repeatedly, ten times or more. Its specificity is unknown. An approximately 10 ml volume of fresh peripheral blood provided the PBMCs. The sample is drawn from a study of T cells in Graves' hyperthyroidism and ophthalmopathy. The study, taken as a whole, reports: The model made its ophthalmopathy prediction, and onset followed a median approximately 6 months later.

The CDR3 runs 14 residues. In germline, CDR1 is LGHDT, CDR2 YNNKEL (reference sequence). Trimming pared 2 bases from V and 4 bases from J, leaving 11 bases between. Amplified regions were TCR beta CDR3 sequences from RNA transcripts. HTBI primers were employed in a first-round RT-PCR of the TCR CDR3. TCRdb passed the multiplex PCR reads through MiXCR, listing each CDR3 protein once. The data contain 250,000 to 400,000 distinct CDR3 sequences, roughly 13% of them singletons. The gene calls are TRBV3-1 and TRBJ1-1; possibly TRBD1 for D (5 bases). This sequence was found in a woman in her forties with Graves' ophthalmopathy. The material sequenced was blood. The CDR3 reads CASSQKTGGTEAFF. In DNA, the CDR3 is TGTGCCAGCAGCCAAAAAACAGGCGGCACTGAAGCTTTCTTT.